The text below deals with one T cell receptor beta chain. The sample originates from a study of human T cells and chemical hapten exposure. The sample's time point: pre-sensitization, week 0. Treatment indicated: therapeutic diphenylcyclopropenone sensitization with weekly scalp DPC. TCRdb ran MiXCR on the RACE reads and lists one entry per CDR3 protein. The data contain about 260,000 distinct CDR3 sequences, about 9% of them seen just once; the ten biggest clones take up over 2%. The receptor's source is a woman aged 40 to 49 with alopecia areata. Some clones in this sample may be carry-over from other donors' samples. This specimen consisted of whole blood, obtained in connection with sensitization to the hapten diphenylcyclopropenone (DPC).

In DNA form, the CDR3 reads TGTGCCAGCAGCCCTCCCATGGGGGGTGAGCAGTTCTTC. Its protein is CASSPPMGGEQFF. This chain connects TRBV7-2 to TRBJ2-1; weak D call: TRBD2 (6 bases). The CDR3 is made up of 13 amino acids. Trimming pared 5 bases from V and 9 bases from J, leaving 14 bases between. Per germline, CDR1 SGHTA and CDR2 FQGNSA.